The clone carrying this T cell receptor beta chain was seen at least ten times. TCRdb passed the 5' RACE reads through MiXCR, listing each CDR3 protein once. The sample contains more than 50,000 distinct CDR3 sequences, around 5.2% of which appear only once. The CDR3 covers 17 residues. In germline, CDR1 is LGHDT, CDR2 YNNKEL (reference sequence). V lost 0 bases to trimming and J lost 0 bases, with 15 bases between them. This record comes from a study of neurological immune-mediated disorders. The chain uses TRBV3-1 and TRBJ2-7; D perhaps matches TRBD2 (6 bases). Input material: PBMCs. This sequence originates from a woman between 25 and 40 years old with multiple sclerosis. CDR3 sequence: CASSQDFPGGGSYEQYF. The CDR3 region has the DNA TGTGCCAGCAGCCAAGATTTCCCCGGGGGTGGCTCCTACGAGCAGTACTTC.